This is a list of T cell receptor beta chains from one sample in a study of cytomegalovirus exposure and HLA in healthy donors. Sequencing used immunoSEQ multiplex PCR; TCRdb keeps in-frame clones, though not all of them. In the table there are 150,000 or so clones, about three quarters of which are singletons. The sample consisted of PBMCs. The receptors come from a female donor in good health and CMV-seronegative. The CDR3 runs from the conserved cysteine through the conserved F or W. D genes are given only for firm matches. Clone size is shown for a subset of rows, as once, few, many or a class of expanded clone.

j_call: TRBJ2-3; d_call: TRBD2; v_call: TRBV20-1; clone_size: -; cdr3_nt: TGCAGTGCAATAGCGGGAGATACGCAGTATTTT; cdr3_aa: CSAIAGDTQYF
j_call: TRBJ2-2; d_call: TRBD1; v_call: TRBV15; clone_size: -; cdr3_nt: TGTGCCACCTCGACAGGGAGTTCAAACACCGGGGAGCTGTTTTTT; cdr3_aa: CATSTGSSNTGELFF
j_call: TRBJ1-5; d_call: -; v_call: TRBV28; clone_size: -; cdr3_nt: TGTGCCAGCAGTCTTTATTTGGCTCAGCCCCAGCATTTT; cdr3_aa: CASSLYLAQPQHF
j_call: TRBJ1-3; d_call: TRBD1; v_call: TRBV25-1; clone_size: few; cdr3_nt: TGTGCCAGCACACCCGAGGGGGCGCAGGGAAACACCATATATTTT; cdr3_aa: CASTPEGAQGNTIYF
j_call: TRBJ2-5; d_call: -; v_call: TRBV9; clone_size: -; cdr3_nt: TGTGCCAGCAGCGTAGCTTCAGGTCAAGAGACCCAGTACTTC; cdr3_aa: CASSVASGQETQYF
j_call: TRBJ1-6; d_call: TRBD1; v_call: TRBV7-6; clone_size: -; cdr3_nt: TGTGCCAGCAGCCCTCTGACAGGGTCGGGGAATTCACCCCTCCACTTT; cdr3_aa: CASSPLTGSGNSPLHF
j_call: TRBJ1-1; d_call: -; v_call: TRBV7-3; clone_size: few; cdr3_nt: TGTGCCAGCAGCTTCATACAGGGCACTGAAGCTTTCTTT; cdr3_aa: CASSFIQGTEAFF
j_call: TRBJ1-2; d_call: -; v_call: TRBV5-5; clone_size: -; cdr3_nt: TGTGCCAGCAGCTTGGAAAATGCGGGGGCTGCGCGAGGCTACACCTTC; cdr3_aa: CASSLENAGAARGYTF
j_call: TRBJ2-7; d_call: -; v_call: TRBV5-1; clone_size: -; cdr3_nt: TGCGCCAGCAGCTTGAGTCGGGATCGAGAGTACGAGCAGTACTTC; cdr3_aa: CASSLSRDREYEQYF
j_call: TRBJ2-7; d_call: TRBD2; v_call: TRBV28; clone_size: -; cdr3_nt: TGTGCCAGCAGTTTGCAACGACTAGCGGGTCAGTCCTACGAGCAGTACTTC; cdr3_aa: CASSLQRLAGQSYEQYF
j_call: TRBJ1-5; d_call: -; v_call: TRBV30; clone_size: -; cdr3_nt: TGTGCCTGGAGTGTTATAGATAGCAATCAGCCCCAGCATTTT; cdr3_aa: CAWSVIDSNQPQHF
j_call: TRBJ2-4; d_call: -; v_call: TRBV6-5; clone_size: -; cdr3_nt: TGTGCCAGCAGCCCTTGGACTGAAGCCAAAAACATTCAGTACTTC; cdr3_aa: CASSPWTEAKNIQYF
j_call: TRBJ1-4; d_call: -; v_call: TRBV2; clone_size: few; cdr3_nt: TGTGCCAGCACTGCTAATGCGAATGAAAAACTGTTTTTT; cdr3_aa: CASTANANEKLFF
j_call: TRBJ2-3; d_call: TRBD2; v_call: TRBV6-1; clone_size: once; cdr3_nt: TGTGCCAGCAGTGCAAGCGGGATACGCACAGATACGCAGTATTTT; cdr3_aa: CASSASGIRTDTQYF
j_call: TRBJ2-3; d_call: TRBD2; v_call: TRBV5-4; clone_size: -; cdr3_nt: TGTGCCAGCAGCTTGGCCTTGGCGGGGGGCGGGGCAGATACGCAGTATTTT; cdr3_aa: CASSLALAGGGADTQYF
j_call: TRBJ1-2; d_call: TRBD1; v_call: TRBV6-5; clone_size: -; cdr3_nt: TGTGCCAGCAGTTACAACGAACAGGGGGGCGGCTACACCTTC; cdr3_aa: CASSYNEQGGGYTF
j_call: TRBJ2-3; d_call: TRBD2; v_call: TRBV5-1; clone_size: -; cdr3_nt: TGCGCCAGCAGTCAGACTAGCAGAGATACGCAGTATTTT; cdr3_aa: CASSQTSRDTQYF
j_call: TRBJ2-5; d_call: TRBD2; v_call: TRBV28; clone_size: -; cdr3_nt: TGTGCCAGCAGTTCAACCGGGACTAGCGGGAGGATGGGGGAGACCCAGTACTTC; cdr3_aa: CASSSTGTSGRMGETQYF
j_call: TRBJ1-5; d_call: -; v_call: TRBV5-1; clone_size: -; cdr3_nt: TGCGCCAGCAGCTTGGGGGGGGTTGATCAGCCCCAGCATTTT; cdr3_aa: CASSLGGVDQPQHF
j_call: TRBJ1-1; d_call: TRBD1; v_call: TRBV5-4; clone_size: -; cdr3_nt: TGTGCCAGCAGCTCGGACAGGGGAGCTGAAGCTTTCTTT; cdr3_aa: CASSSDRGAEAFF
j_call: TRBJ2-7; d_call: TRBD2; v_call: TRBV27; clone_size: -; cdr3_nt: TGTGCCAGCAGTTTCGGGTGGGAGGGCGCTTCCTACGAGCAGTACTTC; cdr3_aa: CASSFGWEGASYEQYF
j_call: TRBJ2-7; d_call: -; v_call: TRBV14; clone_size: -; cdr3_nt: TGTGCCAGCAGCGTTACAGGGCGCTCCTACGAGCAGTACTTC; cdr3_aa: CASSVTGRSYEQYF
j_call: TRBJ1-1; d_call: -; v_call: TRBV19; clone_size: -; cdr3_nt: TGTGCCAGTAGTATATCTCGGGTTGGGAACACTGAAGCTTTCTTT; cdr3_aa: CASSISRVGNTEAFF
j_call: TRBJ1-2; d_call: TRBD1; v_call: TRBV5-4; clone_size: -; cdr3_nt: TGTGCCAGCCCCGCCGAGACAGGGTTAGGGGATGGCTACACCTTC; cdr3_aa: CASPAETGLGDGYTF
j_call: TRBJ1-3; d_call: -; v_call: TRBV5-4; clone_size: -; cdr3_nt: TGTGCCAGCAGCATACGTACCGGGACAGGAAACACCATATATTTT; cdr3_aa: CASSIRTGTGNTIYF
j_call: TRBJ1-2; d_call: -; v_call: TRBV6-1; clone_size: -; cdr3_nt: TGTGCCAGCCGGACCCGAGGACTGAAATATGGCTACACCTTC; cdr3_aa: CASRTRGLKYGYTF
j_call: TRBJ1-1; d_call: -; v_call: TRBV19; clone_size: -; cdr3_nt: TGTGCCAGTAGTATAGTCGCCAGGGGGAACACTGAAGCTTTCTTT; cdr3_aa: CASSIVARGNTEAFF
j_call: TRBJ2-5; d_call: TRBD2; v_call: TRBV7-2; clone_size: -; cdr3_nt: TGTGCCAGCAGCCCGGGACTAGCGGGGGGCCGAGGGGAGACCCAGTACTTC; cdr3_aa: CASSPGLAGGRGETQYF
j_call: TRBJ1-1; d_call: -; v_call: TRBV6-5; clone_size: -; cdr3_nt: TGTGCCAGCAGTGAACTCAGGGGCGGTGAAGCTTTCTTT; cdr3_aa: CASSELRGGEAFF
j_call: TRBJ1-5; d_call: TRBD1; v_call: TRBV5-6; clone_size: few; cdr3_nt: TGTGCCAGCAGCGGCCCGGGACAGAGGAGTAATCAGCCCCAGCATTTT; cdr3_aa: CASSGPGQRSNQPQHF
j_call: TRBJ2-2; d_call: -; v_call: TRBV18; clone_size: -; cdr3_nt: TGTGCCAGCTCACCACCACCGCAGGGGTTGGCCGGGGAGCTGTTTTTT; cdr3_aa: CASSPPPQGLAGELFF
j_call: TRBJ2-5; d_call: -; v_call: TRBV5-6; clone_size: -; cdr3_nt: TGTGCCAGCAGCCGTCCTGGCAGGGTAGAGACCCAGTACTTC; cdr3_aa: CASSRPGRVETQYF
j_call: TRBJ2-1; d_call: TRBD1; v_call: TRBV5-1; clone_size: few; cdr3_nt: TGCGCCAGCAGCTCAGGGACAGGGGGACGCAATGAGCAGTTCTTC; cdr3_aa: CASSSGTGGRNEQFF
j_call: TRBJ1-6; d_call: -; v_call: TRBV19; clone_size: -; cdr3_nt: TGTGCCAGTAGTAGGAGTTTCGACAGGTCAGGTGTCCGCTCACCCCTCCACTTT; cdr3_aa: CASSRSFDRSGVRSPLHF